One and the same sample provided the 30 T cell receptor beta chains below, sequenced in a study of cytomegalovirus exposure and HLA in healthy donors. The study ran its PCR with 60 Vbeta and 13 Jbeta primers. The table came from immunoSEQ multiplex PCR; TCRdb's copy has only in-frame clones and leaves some out. The sample shows about 170,000 clones, approximately 70% of them seen only once. Sequencing used PBMCs. The source of these receptors is a man aged 35-49 years in good health and CMV-seropositive.

This clone appeared a single time. The CDR3 spells CASSGTVGRNYGYTF. CDR3 nucleotide sequence: TGTGCCAGCAGTGGAACAGTGGGGCGTAACTATGGCTACACCTTC. J is TRBJ1-2 and V is TRBV2; possibly TRBD1 for D (5 bases). The germline gives CDR1 SNHLY, CDR2 FYNNEI. This CDR3 contains 15 residues. Trimming cost V 4 bases and J 1 base, with 13 bases left between them.

This chain links TRBV19 with TRBJ2-7; D possibly corresponds to TRBD2 (6 bases). This CDR3 comprises 14 residues. CDR1 LNHDA and CDR2 SQIVND come from the germline V gene (reference sequence). Trimming cost V 5 bases and J 3 bases, with 14 bases left between them. The CDR3 sequence: CASSVDGGNYEQYF. The CDR3 region has the DNA TGTGCCAGTAGTGTCGATGGGGGGAACTACGAGCAGTACTTC.

The chain employs TRBV9 and TRBJ2-5; 13 bases match TRBD2. V lost 3 bases and J lost 1; bases outside the gene matches: 3. The CDR3 is 16 amino acids. Looked up from germline, CDR1 is SGDLS and CDR2 is YYNGEE. Here the CDR3 reads CASSEGLAGPQETQYF. The CDR3 nucleotides are TGTGCCAGCAGCGAGGGACTAGCGGGGCCCCAAGAGACCCAGTACTTC.

The chain combines TRBV11-2 with TRBJ2-1; D is perhaps TRBD1 (6 bases). Per germline, CDR1 SGHAT and CDR2 FQNNGV. This CDR3 has 16 amino acids. Trimming stripped 8 bases from V and 2 bases from J, with 19 bases between. The CDR3 sequence: CASRGIGTTTYNEQFF. Written as DNA, the CDR3 is TGTGCCAGCCGGGGAATAGGGACAACCACCTACAATGAGCAGTTCTTC.

The chain uses TRBV10-3 and TRBJ2-5; 8 bases are shared with TRBD2. Germline assignment: CDR1 ENHRY and CDR2 SYGVKD. The CDR3 loop spans 14 amino acids. J was trimmed by 7 bases and V by 3 bases; bases with no gene match: 7. The CDR3 nucleotides are TGTGCCATCAGTGACAGCGGGGGTATAGGGACCCAGTACTTC. Its translation: CAISDSGGIGTQYF.

The chain has TRBV7-8 and TRBJ1-2; 8 bases fit TRBD1. The CDR3 has 17 residues. Losses at the gene ends were 2 bases for V and 7 bases for J; bases not matched to a gene: 15. In germline, CDR1 is SGHVS, CDR2 FQNEAQ. The CDR3 DNA sequence: TGTGCCAGCAGCTTACTCCCAGGGGGCTCCCACAAGGGTGGCTACACCTTC. Translating it yields CASSLLPGGSHKGGYTF. The full variable domain, completed using reference TRBV7-8 and TRBJ1-2, is GAGVSQSPRYKVAKRGQDVALRCDPISGHVSLFWYQQALGQGPEFLTYFQNEAQLDKSGLPSDRFFAERPEGSVSTLKIQRTQQEDSAVYLCASSLLPGGSHKGGYTFGSGTRLTVV.

The chain employs TRBV5-1 and TRBJ1-4, with TRBD1 identical over 7 bases. This CDR3 region has 15 residues. Germline V gene data show CDR1 as SGHRS and CDR2 as YFSETQ. Losses at the gene ends were 4 bases for V and 8 bases for J; bases not matched to a gene: 11. CDR3 amino acids: CASSTTGQVEEKLFF. CDR3 nucleotide sequence: TGCGCCAGCAGCACCACTGGACAGGTCGAGGAAAAACTGTTTTTT.

V usage is TRBV6-5 and J usage is TRBJ2-7, with 9 bases identical to TRBD1. The CDR3 has 16 amino acids. Trimming removed 4 bases from V and 2 bases from J; junction bases left unmatched: 9. CDR1 and CDR2 (germline): MNHEY, SVGAGI. CDR3 DNA sequence: TGTGCCAGCAGTTCTGTTTTTAGGACAGGGGCCTACGAGCAGTACTTC. Its protein product is CASSSVFRTGAYEQYF.

V and J are TRBV11-3 and TRBJ2-2, with TRBD1 identical over 7 bases. This CDR3 contains 15 residues. Trimming cost V 2 bases and J 5 bases; bases outside gene matches: 5. The germline CDR1 and CDR2 sequences are SGHNT and YENEEA. The CDR3 protein is CASSLRTGVTGELFF. DNA for the CDR3: TGTGCCAGCAGCTTAAGGACAGGTGTTACCGGGGAGCTGTTTTTT.

This clone was counted a few times. V is TRBV4-3 and J is TRBJ1-1; no firm D call. V lost 0 bases and J 3 bases, leaving 11 bases between the germline ends. CDR1 and CDR2 from the germline V gene are LGHNA and YSLEER. This CDR3 is 15 amino acids long. In DNA, the CDR3 is TGCGCCAGCAGCCAAGATGGGAGATCCGACACTGAAGCTTTCTTT. It translates to CASSQDGRSDTEAFF.

The chain combines TRBV11-2 with TRBJ1-2, with a weak D call TRBD1 (6 bases). Between the trimmed V and J ends, which lost 5 bases and 6 bases, there was a span of 16 bases. CDR1 is SGHAT and CDR2 is FQNNGV in the germline V gene. The CDR3 consists of 14 residues. CDR3 loop: CASSLQGPGHGYTF. The CDR3 nucleotides read TGTGCCAGCAGCCTACAGGGCCCTGGACATGGCTACACCTTC.

This clone came up a few times. The V call is TRBV18, the J call TRBJ2-2; 8 bases match TRBD1. This CDR3 has 15 residues. The V gene end was trimmed by 2 bases and the J gene end by 1 base; junction bases not matched to a gene: 0. CDR1 is KGHSH, CDR2 LQKENI, per germline. DNA of the CDR3: TGTGCCAGCTCACCAGGGACAGGGAACACCGGGGAGCTGTTTTTT. Protein: CASSPGTGNTGELFF.

The chain couples TRBV6-1 to TRBJ1-2, with TRBD1 as a possible D gene (5 bases). Germline V gives CDR1 MNHNS, CDR2 SASEGT. Trimming removed 3 bases at V and 5 bases at J, with 13 bases between. The CDR3 loop spans 14 amino acids. CDR3 coding DNA: TGTGCCAGCAGTGACCTGCCCGACAGTTATGGCTACACCTTC. Amino acids: CASSDLPDSYGYTF.

This chain joins TRBV18 and TRBJ1-2, with D uncertain. V was pared by 4 bases and J by 0 bases, with 15 bases between. CDR1 and CDR2 from the germline V gene are KGHSH and LQKENI. The CDR3 spans 16 residues. The CDR3 DNA follows: TGTGCCAGCTCACACAGCCACGCCAGACCTAACTATGGCTACACCTTC. Amino acids: CASSHSHARPNYGYTF.

The genes are TRBV9 and TRBJ2-7, with 7 bases lining up with TRBD2. The J segment lost 6 bases and the V segment lost 4 bases, leaving 10 bases of the junction unmatched. Germline V gene data show CDR1 as SGDLS and CDR2 as YYNGEE. This CDR3 contains 14 residues. In DNA, the CDR3 is TGTGCCAGCAGCCCCCCCCCTGGGGGGGTCGAGCAGTACTTC. Protein: CASSPPPGGVEQYF.

This clone was recorded only once. The chain uses TRBV19 and TRBJ2-7; 8 positions agree with TRBD1. Unmatched junction bases numbered 2, after V lost 5 bases and J lost 2 bases. CDR3 length equals 13 residues. Germline CDR1 and CDR2: LNHDA and SQIVND (reference sequence). This chain's CDR3 is CASSEDRAYEQYF. The DNA for the CDR3 is TGTGCCAGTAGTGAGGACAGGGCCTACGAGCAGTACTTC.

The rearrangement links TRBV30 to TRBJ1-1, with no clear D. The CDR3 extends over 15 amino acids. The V end lost 2 bases, the J end lost 0 bases, and 13 bases lay between the germline ends. Germline V gives CDR1 GTSNPN, CDR2 SVGIG (reference sequence). CDR3 sequence reads: CAWSLDGKMNTEAFF. The CDR3 nucleotides are TGTGCCTGGAGTCTGGACGGGAAAATGAACACTGAAGCTTTCTTT.

This chain links TRBV5-1 with TRBJ2-5; 10 nucleotides agree with TRBD1. The J call is uncertain, as TRBJ2-7 better fits the DNA end. The CDR3 totals 14 residues. Per the germline V gene, CDR1 is SGHRS and CDR2 is YFSETQ. The CDR3 sequence is CASSPTGGTHEQYF. The CDR3 coding sequence is TGCGCCAGCAGTCCGACAGGGGGCACCCACGAGCAGTACTTC.

The gene calls are TRBV15 and TRBJ2-7, with a tentative D call TRBD1 (6 bases). The germline V and J ends were trimmed by 4 bases and 4 bases, with 14 bases remaining between them. Germline CDR1 LNHNV, CDR2 YYDKDF (reference sequence). The CDR3 covers 14 residues. CDR3 protein: CATSTGTQAYEQYF. In DNA, the CDR3 is TGTGCCACCAGCACCGGGACACAGGCGTACGAGCAGTACTTC.

This rearrangement joins TRBV11-2 to TRBJ1-2; 7 bases align to TRBD1. Trimming took 10 bases from V and 3 from J; bases not matched to a gene: 8. The CDR3 spans 13 residues. CDR1 is SGHAT, CDR2 FQNNGV, per germline. As DNA, the CDR3 is TGTGCCACCCTGACAGGGCCACACTATGGCTACACCTTC. It yields the protein CATLTGPHYGYTF.

CDR3 in amino acids: CSVGGGTGVYEQYF. For the CDR3, the DNA is TGCAGCGTGGGGGGTGGGACAGGGGTTTACGAGCAGTACTTC. The chain has TRBV29-1 and TRBJ2-7; the match to TRBD1 covers 10 bases. The CDR3 runs to 14 residues. The germline gives CDR1 SQVTM, CDR2 ANQGSEA. Trimming removed 6 bases from V and 4 bases from J; junction bases left unmatched: 9.

This clone was counted between two and nine times. The CDR3 DNA reads TGTGCCAGCAGTTACGACGAAGGGGGCTCCTACGAGCAGTACTTC. Amino acids: CASSYDEGGSYEQYF. The J gene is TRBJ2-7, the V gene TRBV6-6; tentatively, D is TRBD1 (6 bases). The CDR3 loop spans 15 amino acids. Germline lookup yields CDR1 MNHNY and CDR2 SVGAGI (reference sequence). V was pared by 2 bases and J by 0 bases, with 11 bases between.

The V call is TRBV6-5, the J call TRBJ1-4; possibly TRBD1 for D (5 bases). From germline, CDR1 is MNHEY and CDR2 SVGAGI. This CDR3 has 15 amino acids. V lost 2 bases and J 0 bases, leaving 7 bases between the germline ends. The CDR3: CASSYRGATNEKLFF. The DNA for the CDR3 is TGTGCCAGCAGTTACAGGGGTGCAACTAATGAAAAACTGTTTTTT.

The chain uses TRBV6-1 and TRBJ1-3, with D possibly TRBD1 on 5 matching bases. Germline loops: CDR1 MNHNS, CDR2 SASEGT. V lost 3 bases to trimming and J lost 6 bases, with 15 bases between them. CDR3 size: 15 residues. This CDR3 is CASSESRDTLNTIYF. The CDR3 DNA reads TGTGCCAGCAGTGAGAGCAGGGATACCCTAAACACCATATATTTT.

This clone was counted once. The chain joins TRBV6-5 to TRBJ1-6, with D perhaps matching TRBD1 (5 bases). Germline CDR1 and CDR2: MNHEY and SVGAGI. CDR3 length: 15 amino acids. Trimming took 1 base from V and 7 from J, leaving 11 bases between them. The chain's CDR3 is CASSYFAGVNSPLHF. The CDR3 coding sequence is TGTGCCAGCAGTTACTTCGCGGGGGTGAATTCACCCCTCCACTTT.

Concerning this clone itself: The same CDR3 also results from other DNA sequences found in this sample. The gene calls are TRBV6-1 and TRBJ1-5, with 8 bases identical to TRBD1. Germline assignment: CDR1 MNHNS and CDR2 SASEGT. V shed 1 base, J shed 1 base, and the junction held 0 bases outside the gene matches. CDR3 length: 15 amino acids. The chain's CDR3 is CASSEDRGSNQPQHF. CDR3 nucleotide sequence: TGTGCCAGCAGTGAAGACAGGGGGAGCAATCAGCCCCAGCATTTT.

The table lists this clone with a few counts. V is TRBV7-9 and J is TRBJ1-1, with D unclear. V was shortened by 5 bases and J by 7 bases, with 11 bases between the two germline ends. This CDR3 contains 12 residues. Looked up from germline, CDR1 is SEHNR and CDR2 is FQNEAQ (reference sequence). The CDR3 region is CASSQNRREAFF. In nucleotides, the CDR3 is TGTGCCAGCAGCCAAAACAGACGTGAAGCTTTCTTT.

The rearrangement uses TRBV7-2 and TRBJ2-2; no clear D gene. The CDR3 is 15 residues long. V was shortened by 1 base and J by 3 bases, with 9 bases between the two germline ends. Per germline, CDR1 SGHTA and CDR2 FQGNSA. CDR3 nucleotides: TGTGCCAGCAGCTTAGTCTGGTCGGACACCGGGGAGCTGTTTTTT. This gives the protein CASSLVWSDTGELFF. The entire variable domain, with the rest obtained from reference TRBV7-2 and TRBJ2-2, is as follows: GAGVSQSPSNKVTEKGKDVELRCDPISGHTALYWYRQSLGQGLEFLIYFQGNSAPDKSGLPSDRFSAERTGGSVSTLTIQRTQQEDSAVYLCASSLVWSDTGELFFGEGSRLTVL.

This chain links TRBV11-2 with TRBJ1-3, with 8 bases that match TRBD1. V dropped 5 bases and J dropped 2; count of bases not matched to a gene: 5. The V gene's germline CDR1 is SGHAT and CDR2 FQNNGV. This CDR3 comprises 15 residues. CDR3 protein: CASSPGQGPGNTIYF. The DNA of the CDR3 is TGTGCCAGCAGCCCAGGACAGGGTCCTGGAAACACCATATATTTT.

This clone was detected many times. This chain links TRBV7-9 with TRBJ1-2; D is perhaps TRBD1 (6 bases). Germline CDR1 reads SEHNR; CDR2 reads FQNEAQ (reference sequence). V dropped 4 bases and J dropped 5 bases, with 20 bases sitting between them. This CDR3 is built from 16 residues. The CDR3 nucleotides read TGTGCCAGCAGCTCGTCGGCGGGGGGCGCTGGATATGGCTACACCTTC. Encoded protein: CASSSSAGGAGYGYTF.